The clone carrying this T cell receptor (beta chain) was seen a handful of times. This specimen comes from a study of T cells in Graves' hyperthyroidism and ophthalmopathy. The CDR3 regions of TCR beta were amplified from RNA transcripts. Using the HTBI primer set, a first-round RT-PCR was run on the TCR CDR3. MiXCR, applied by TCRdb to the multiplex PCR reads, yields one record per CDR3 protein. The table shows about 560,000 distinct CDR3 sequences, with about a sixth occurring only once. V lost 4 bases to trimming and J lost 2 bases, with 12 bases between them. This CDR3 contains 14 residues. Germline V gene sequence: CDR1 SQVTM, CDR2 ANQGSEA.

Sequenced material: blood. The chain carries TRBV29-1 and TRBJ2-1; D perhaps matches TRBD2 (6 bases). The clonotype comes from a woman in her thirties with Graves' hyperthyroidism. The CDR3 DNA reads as TGCAGCGTTGGAAAGGAGGGCACCTACAATGAGCAGTTCTTC. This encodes CSVGKEGTYNEQFF.